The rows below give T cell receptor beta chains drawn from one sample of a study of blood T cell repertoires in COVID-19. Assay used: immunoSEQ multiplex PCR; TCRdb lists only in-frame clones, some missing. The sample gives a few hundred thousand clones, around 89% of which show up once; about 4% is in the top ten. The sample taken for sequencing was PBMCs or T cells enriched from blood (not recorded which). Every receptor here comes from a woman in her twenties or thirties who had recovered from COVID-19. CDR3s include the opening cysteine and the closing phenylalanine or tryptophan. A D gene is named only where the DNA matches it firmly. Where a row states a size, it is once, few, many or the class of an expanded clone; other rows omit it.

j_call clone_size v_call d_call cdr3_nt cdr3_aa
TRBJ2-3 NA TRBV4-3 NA TGCGCCAGCAGCTGGGGAGAGGAGCGGTTCACAGATACGCAGTATTTT CASSWGEERFTDTQYF
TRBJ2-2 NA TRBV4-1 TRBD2 TGCGCCAGCAGCCAAGAGACGACTAGCGGGAGTGGCGGGGAGCTGTTTTTT CASSQETTSGSGGELFF
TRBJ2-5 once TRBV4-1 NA TGCGCCAGCAGCCAAGATTCGGTAGGCGGATGGACCCAGTACTTC CASSQDSVGGWTQYF
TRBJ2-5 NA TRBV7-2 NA TGTGCCAGCAGCTTAGTAGGGGCAGTTGCTCCAGAGACCCAGTACTTC CASSLVGAVAPETQYF
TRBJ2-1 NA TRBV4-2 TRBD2 TGTGCCAGCAGCCAAGAAGGCCTAGCGGAACACAATGAGCAGTTCTTC CASSQEGLAEHNEQFF
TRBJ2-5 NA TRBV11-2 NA TGTGCCAGCAGCTTGTCCGGGACAACGGGCCAAGAGACCCAGTACTTC CASSLSGTTGQETQYF
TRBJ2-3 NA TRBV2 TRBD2 TGTGCCAGCAAAGGGACTAGCGGGGCCACAGATACGCAGTATTTT CASKGTSGATDTQYF
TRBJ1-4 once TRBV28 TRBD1 TGTGCCAGCAGTTCCCGGGACAGGGGGCGCGAACTGTTTTTT CASSSRDRGRELFF
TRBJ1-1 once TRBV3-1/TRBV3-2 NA TGTGCCAGCAGCCAAGAGAGTCGCGGCACTGAAGCTTTCTTT CASSQESRGTEAFF
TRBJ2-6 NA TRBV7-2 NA TGTGCCAGCAGCTTATTGAGGATTGGCGGCTCTGGGGCCAACGTCCTGACTTTC CASSLLRIGGSGANVLTF
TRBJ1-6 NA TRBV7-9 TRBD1 TGTGCCAGCAGCTTAGGAGGTGGCAGGGGGCATTCACCCCTCCACTTT CASSLGGGRGHSPLHF
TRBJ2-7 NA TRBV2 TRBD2 TGTGCCAGCAGTGTGGAGCGGGAGTCCTACGAGCAGTACTTC CASSVERESYEQYF
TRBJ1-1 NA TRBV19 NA TGTGCCAGTAGTGTCTACAACACTGAAGCTTTCTTT CASSVYNTEAFF
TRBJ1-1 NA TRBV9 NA TGTGCCAGCAGGGCAGGGGAATTGTCTGAAGCTTTCTTT CASRAGELSEAFF
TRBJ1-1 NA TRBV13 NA TGTGCCAGCAGCTTTATGACAGAAGCTATGAACACTGAAGCTTTCTTT CASSFMTEAMNTEAFF
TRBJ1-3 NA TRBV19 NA TGTGCCAGTAGTATCGCCCTGAGCTCTGGAAACACCATATATTTT CASSIALSSGNTIYF
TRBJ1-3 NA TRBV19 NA TGTGCCAGTAGTATGGGACAAATCTCTGGAAACACCATATATTTT CASSMGQISGNTIYF
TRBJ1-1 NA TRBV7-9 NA TGTGCCAGCAGCTTAGGAGATGGGAGAGCGAACACTGAAGCTTTCTTT CASSLGDGRANTEAFF
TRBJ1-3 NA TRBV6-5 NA TGTGCCAGCAGTTACTCCGGAGGCGGCTCTGGAAACACCATATATTTT CASSYSGGGSGNTIYF
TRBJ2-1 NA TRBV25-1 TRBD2 TGTGCCAGCAGTGAATGGACTAGCTCCCCCTACAATGAGCAGTTCTTC CASSEWTSSPYNEQFF
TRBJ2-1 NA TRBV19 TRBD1 TGTGCCAGTAATGACAGGGGAGGTACGGGTGAGCAGTTCTTC CASNDRGGTGEQFF
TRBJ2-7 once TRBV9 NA TGTGCCAGCAGCGTAGACGAAGGGGTGGGCGAGCAGTACTTC CASSVDEGVGEQYF
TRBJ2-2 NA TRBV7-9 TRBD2 TGTGCCAGCAGCTCGGGACTAGCCAAAGGTTCGAACACCGGGGAGCTGTTTTTT CASSSGLAKGSNTGELFF
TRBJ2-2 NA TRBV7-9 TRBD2 TGTGCCAGCAGCTTAGCGCTTCGGGCTAGCGGGTTAATCACCGGGGAGCTGTTTTTT CASSLALRASGLITGELFF
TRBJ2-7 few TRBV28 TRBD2 TGTGCCAGCAGTACAGGACTAGTCTACTACGAGCAGTACTTC CASSTGLVYYEQYF
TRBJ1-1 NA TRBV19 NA TGTGCCAGTAGTAAAACAGGACAGCTCACTGAAGCTTTCTTT CASSKTGQLTEAFF
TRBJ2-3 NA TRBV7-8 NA TGTGCCAGCAGCGCCCGGGTCCTGGGCACAGATACGCAGTATTTT CASSARVLGTDTQYF
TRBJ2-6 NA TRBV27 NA TGTGCCAGCAGTATATATTCGAGGGCTACCTTCTCTGGGGCCAACGTCCTGACTTTC CASSIYSRATFSGANVLTF